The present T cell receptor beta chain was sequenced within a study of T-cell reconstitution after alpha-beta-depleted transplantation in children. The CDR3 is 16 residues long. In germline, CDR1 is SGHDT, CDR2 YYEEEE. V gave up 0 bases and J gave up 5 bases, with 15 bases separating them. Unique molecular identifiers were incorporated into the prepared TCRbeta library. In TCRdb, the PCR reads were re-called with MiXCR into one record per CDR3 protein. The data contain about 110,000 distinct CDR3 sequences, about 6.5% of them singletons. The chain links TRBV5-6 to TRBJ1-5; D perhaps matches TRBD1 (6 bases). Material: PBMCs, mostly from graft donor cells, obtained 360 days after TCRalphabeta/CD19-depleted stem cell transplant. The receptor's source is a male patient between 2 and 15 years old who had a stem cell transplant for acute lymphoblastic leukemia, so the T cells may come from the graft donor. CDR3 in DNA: TGTGCCAGCAGCTTGGGGGGGCCTGGGGGGCATCAGCCCCAGCATTTT. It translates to CASSLGGPGGHQPQHF.